This TCR beta chain was retrieved from a study of blood T cell repertoires in COVID-19. Background on the study: Symptom resolution, clearance, or two negative PCRs marked donors in Cohort 3 as recovered. Spain, Italy and the United States supplied samples that represented acute and convalescent COVID-19.

Participants came from 20 to 25 US areas, aged roughly 18 to 90 years. Cohorts were assigned according to the clinical history that participants reported. Notes on this clone: Its ends do not fully match the called genes, so a read error is possible.

Germline V gene lookup returns CDR1 SGHNT and CDR2 YYREEE (reference sequence). The CDR3 spans 12 residues. Profiled with immunoSEQ multiplex PCR; TCRdb holds only in-frame clones, not every one. This repertoire shows about 170,000 clones, less than 80% found once; its top ten account for over 15%. The clonotype was recovered from a woman in her 70s in a cohort exposed to, infected with or recovered from COVID-19 (not recorded which). The gene calls are TRBV5-4 and TRBJ2-5; D perhaps matches TRBD2 (5 bases). The sequencing sample was made of PBMCs or T cells enriched from blood (not recorded which). The CDR3: CASSLGGEAQYF. CDR3 nucleotide sequence: TGTGCCAGCAGCTTGGGGGGAGAGGCCCAGTACTTC.